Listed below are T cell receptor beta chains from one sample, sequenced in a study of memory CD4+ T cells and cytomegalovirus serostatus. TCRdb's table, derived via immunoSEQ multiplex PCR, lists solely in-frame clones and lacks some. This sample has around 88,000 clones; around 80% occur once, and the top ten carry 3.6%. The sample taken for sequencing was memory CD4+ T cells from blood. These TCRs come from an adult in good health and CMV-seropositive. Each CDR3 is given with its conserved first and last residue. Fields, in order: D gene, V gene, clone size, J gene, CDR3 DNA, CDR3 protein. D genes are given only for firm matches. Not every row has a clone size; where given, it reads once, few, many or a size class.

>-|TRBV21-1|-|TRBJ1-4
TGTGCCAGCACCAACCGGGACGATGAAAAACTGTTTTTT
CASTNRDDEKLFF
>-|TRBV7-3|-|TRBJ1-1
TGTGCCAGCAGCTTAACGGGGACCCCGAACACTGAAGCTTTCTTT
CASSLTGTPNTEAFF
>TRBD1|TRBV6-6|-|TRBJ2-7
TGTGCCAGCAGAGATACCGGGACAGGAACCTACGAGCAGTACTTC
CASRDTGTGTYEQYF
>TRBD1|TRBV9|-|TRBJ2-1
TGTGCCAGCAGCGTAACGCCAGGGGGAGACGGACGCCCTAATGAGCAGTTCTTC
CASSVTPGGDGRPNEQFF
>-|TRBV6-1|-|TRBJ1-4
TGTGCCAGCAGTGAAGCTATGCAGGGTTATAATGAAAAACTGTTTTTT
CASSEAMQGYNEKLFF
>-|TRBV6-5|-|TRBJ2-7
TGTGCCAGCAGTTACGTAAGGGAATCCGCGCAGTACTTC
CASSYVRESAQYF
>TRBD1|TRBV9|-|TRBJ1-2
TGTGCCAGCAGCACCCGGACAGGGGGGGGTGGCTACACCTTC
CASSTRTGGGGYTF
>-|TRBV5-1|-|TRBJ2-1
TGCGCCAGCACCGGGGGAGGCGGGATGTCCTACAATGAGCAGTTCTTC
CASTGGGGMSYNEQFF
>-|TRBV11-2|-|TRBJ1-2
TGTGCCAGCAGTCCCACGGGGGCGCGGCATGGCTACACCTTC
CASSPTGARHGYTF
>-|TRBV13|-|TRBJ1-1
TGTGCCAGCAGCTTCGTAACTGGGAACACTGAAGCTTTCTTT
CASSFVTGNTEAFF
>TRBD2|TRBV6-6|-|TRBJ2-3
TGTGCCAGCAGGCTGAGCGGGAGTGGGGCAGATACGCAGTATTTT
CASRLSGSGADTQYF
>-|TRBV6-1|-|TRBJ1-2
TGTGCCAGCAGGGAGGGGGGGGCAAACTATGGCTACACCTTC
CASREGGANYGYTF
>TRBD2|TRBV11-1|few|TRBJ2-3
TGTGCCAGCAGCTACTCAGCGGGAGCGTCAGATACGCAGTATTTT
CASSYSAGASDTQYF
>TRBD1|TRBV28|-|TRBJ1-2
TGTGCCAGCAGTTCAACGACAGGGAACTATGGCTACACCTTC
CASSSTTGNYGYTF
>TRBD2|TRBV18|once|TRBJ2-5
TGTGCCAGCTCAAGCGGACTAGCGGGAGGGCCGCGGCAAGAGACCCAGTACTTC
CASSSGLAGGPRQETQYF
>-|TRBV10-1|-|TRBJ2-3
TGCGCCAGCAGGGGAACCACAGATACGCAGTATTTT
CASRGTTDTQYF
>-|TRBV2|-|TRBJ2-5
TGTGCCAGCCACCCTTTGAACATCGAGACCCAGTACTTC
CASHPLNIETQYF
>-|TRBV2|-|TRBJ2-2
TGTGCCAGCAGCGAGGTTGGGGGGCCCGCCGGGGAGCTGTTTTTT
CASSEVGGPAGELFF
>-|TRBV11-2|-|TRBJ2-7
TGTGCCAGCAGCCGCACCTACGAGCAGTACTTC
CASSRTYEQYF
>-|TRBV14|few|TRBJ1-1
TGTGCCAGCAGCCAAGGGTACATGACTGAAGCTTTCTTT
CASSQGYMTEAFF
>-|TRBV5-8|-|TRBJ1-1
TGTGCCAGCGGGCCAAAGGGAGTCAACACTGAAGCTTTCTTT
CASGPKGVNTEAFF
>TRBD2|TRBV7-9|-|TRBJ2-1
TGTGCCAGCACCTCAGGGCTAGCGGGAGAGGATGAGCAGTTCTTC
CASTSGLAGEDEQFF
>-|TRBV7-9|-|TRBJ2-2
TGTGCCAGCAGCCGTGACCCAGGCAGCCTTAACACCGGGGAGCTGTTTTTT
CASSRDPGSLNTGELFF
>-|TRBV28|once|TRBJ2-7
TGTGCCAGCAGTTTAGACGGCTCCTACGAGCAGTACTTC
CASSLDGSYEQYF
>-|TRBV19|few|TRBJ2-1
TGTGCCAGTACCGTCTTGGACAGTCACGAGCAGTTCTTC
CASTVLDSHEQFF
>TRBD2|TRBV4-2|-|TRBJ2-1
TGTGCCAGCAGCCAAGACCTTCTAGCGGGAGGCTACAATGAGCAGTTCTTC
CASSQDLLAGGYNEQFF
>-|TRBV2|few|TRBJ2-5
TGTGCCAGCACCCGGGGTGGGGGGAATGCGGAGACCCAGTACTTC
CASTRGGGNAETQYF
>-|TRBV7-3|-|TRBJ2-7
TGTGCCAGCAGCAATGGAGGTACCTCCGAGCAGTACTTC
CASSNGGTSEQYF
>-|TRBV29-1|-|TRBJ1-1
TGCAGCGTCATTTCTACACCGAACACTGAAGCTTTCTTT
CSVISTPNTEAFF
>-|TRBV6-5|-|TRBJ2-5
TGTGCCAGCAGACAAGGGGGTAGGGAGACCCAGTACTTC
CASRQGGRETQYF
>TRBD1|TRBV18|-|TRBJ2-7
TGTGCCAGCTCACCACGGGACAGTTACGAGCAGTACTTC
CASSPRDSYEQYF
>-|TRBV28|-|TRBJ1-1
TGTGCCAGCAGTTTCCACTCTCGAGGCACTGAAGCTTTCTTT
CASSFHSRGTEAFF
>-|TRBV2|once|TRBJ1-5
TGTGCCAGCAGTGCCAGGGAGGGTCAGCCCCAGCATTTT
CASSAREGQPQHF
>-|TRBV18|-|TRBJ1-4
TGTGCCAGCTCCGAGGGGTTACGAGAAAAACTGTTTTTT
CASSEGLREKLFF
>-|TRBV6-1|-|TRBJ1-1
TGTGCCAGCAGCGATGCCGGAGGGAAGAGGGCTGAAGCTTTCTTT
CASSDAGGKRAEAFF